The text below deals with one TCR beta chain. Which antigen it targets is not known. No base quality information exists; no much larger clone differs at one position. These data belong to a study of stem cell transplantation in POMP-related autoinflammatory disease (dated by TCRdb to the early 2020s). A note on the overall study: It was hypothesized that MHC class I-dependent CD8+ T-cell differentiation and positive selection are impaired by defective thymoproteasomes, resulting in skewing of the TRB repertoire. Before transplant, CD4+ naive T-cell skewing, low CD8+ T-cell proportions, and reduced T-cell cytokine secretion were observed in patients. Through one year post-transplant, neutrophils and platelets showed 100% donor engraftment on DNA chimerism analysis. To find out how POMP deficiency affects T-cell receptor beta repertoire diversity and CDR3 characteristics, high-throughput TRB sequencing was used. The paper as a whole reports these results and caveats: PRAID patients showed a restricted number of unique TRB V-J gene pairings. Across all analyzed T-cell subsets, PRAID patients tended toward lower TRB diversity and higher clonality. In PRAID patients, the trend toward lower diversity and increased clonality reached statistical significance only for regulatory T cells.

V lost 1 base and J lost 5 bases; the stretch between them is 11 bases long. Counted from cysteine to phenylalanine, this CDR3 has 14 amino acids. The retained sequence is limited to the CDR3, 42 bases, with the frame set at the first base. The germline V gene provides CDR1 SGHDT and CDR2 YYEEEE. Libraries came from the immunoSEQ multiplex PCR assay. As for how the authors treated the data: Shannon entropy, which takes clonal size distribution into account, was used to quantify repertoire diversity. The Gini-Simpson index (Simpson_1-D) was used to measure inequality of clonotype distribution. The immuneACCESS repertoire file appears here via TCRdb, limited to in-frame rearrangements. These files lack a portion of the clones; in checked studies, under half of the deficit traces to unresolved V genes, and the cause of the others is not known. That table is the source of V, J and clone size, and D and trimming were worked out from the DNA. Counted in this sample were some 65,000 clones; about nine tenths of them appeared once. The top ten constitute 0.5% to 0.75% of the sample.

Taken with the paper, the label for time point translates to: after hematopoietic stem cell transplant. PRAID featured prominent immunodeficiency alongside autoinflammation. Before TRB sequencing, the T-cell subsets, namely conventional T cells, CD8+ T cells, regulatory T cells, and T follicular helper cells, were sorted. The V gene is TRBV5-6 and the J gene is TRBJ2-3; possibly the D gene is TRBD2, per 5 matching bases. This specimen was CD4+ T cells from PBMCs, taken after stem cell transplantation. This TCR came from a human patient with POMP-related autoinflammation and immune dysregulation (PRAID). After a transplant, some T cells may have been passed on by the graft donor. The CDR3 amino acid sequence is: CASSLHGAEDTQYF. In nucleotides, the sequence is TGTGCCAGCAGCTTGCACGGAGCGGAAGATACGCAGTATTTT. The variable domain in full, with residues beyond the CDR3 obtained from the reference TRBV5-6 and TRBJ2-3 genes, is DAGVTQSPTHLIKTRGQQVTLRCSPKSGHDTVSWYQQALGQGPQFIFQYYEEEERQRGNFPDRFSGHQFPNYSSELNVNALLLGDSALYLCASSLHGAEDTQYFGPGTRLTVL.